This TCR beta chain comes out of a study of cytomegalovirus exposure and HLA in healthy donors. Study-level findings and limits: Sequencing probably produced one cluster of sequence variants that were highly shared. Earlier analysis yielded a pattern in which most TCR beta V segments were productive about 87% or about 30% of the time. Upon later analysis, HLA-associated TCR beta chains proved more clonally expanded than other, equally common chains. The authors enumerated under 200 TCR beta chains as linked to cytomegalovirus.

As regards this clone: Its specificity is not known.

Vbeta (60) and Jbeta (13) primers were used in the PCR. Only in-frame clones appear in the TCRdb table, and some are missing; sequencing was by immunoSEQ multiplex PCR. This table holds under 200,000 clones, approximately 71% found once. The CDR3 extends over 16 amino acids. Germline values: CDR1 LGHNA, CDR2 YNFKEQ. Specimen: PBMCs. This TCR came from a man aged 45-65 years in good health and CMV-seronegative. The chain employs TRBV4-2 and TRBJ2-5; D possibly corresponds to TRBD1 (5 bases). TRBJ2-7 explains the end of the DNA better; the J call may be wrong. The CDR3 spells CASSQEGTGATYEQYF. The CDR3 DNA sequence: TGTGCCAGCAGCCAAGAGGGAACAGGCGCGACCTACGAGCAGTACTTC.